This T cell receptor beta chain was observed in a study of T cell responses to AZD1222 COVID-19 vaccine. Here immunoSEQ multiplex PCR was the method, and the copy in TCRdb shows in-frame clones only, minus some. The data show under 150,000 clones, almost 90% seen once. CDR3 length: 14 residues. V gave up 1 base and J gave up 5 bases, with 11 bases separating them. The germline gives CDR1 LGHDT, CDR2 YNNKEL (reference sequence). This clonotype was obtained from an adult who received the AZD1222 COVID-19 vaccine. The sample consisted of peripheral blood, taken 28 days after the second AZD1222 dose. The chain uses TRBV3-1 (or the pseudogene TRBV3-2) and TRBJ1-2; possible D gene TRBD1, 6 bases. The CDR3: CASSQGGGGYGYTF. CDR3 coding DNA: TGTGCCAGCAGCCAAGGAGGGGGAGGGTATGGCTACACCTTC.